One T cell receptor (beta chain) is described in this entry. The data are from a study of blood T cell repertoires in COVID-19. Libraries were prepared by immunoSEQ multiplex PCR; TCRdb keeps only in-frame clonotypes and omits some of them. Here the sample spans about 130,000 clones, approximately 86% being singletons. CDR1 is SNHLY, CDR2 FYNNEI, per germline. CDR3 length: 16 residues. V lost 2 bases to trimming and J lost 7 bases; unmatched junction nucleotides: 11. The V and J genes are TRBV2 and TRBJ2-5, with 9 positions matching TRBD1. The sequencing input was PBMCs or T cells enriched from blood (not recorded which). This TCR was recovered from a woman aged 45 to 65 who had recovered from COVID-19. The CDR3 DNA sequence: TGTGCCAGCAGTGAAACGCTCCAGGGACAGGGTGGGACCCAGTACTTC. Translating gives CASSETLQGQGGTQYF.